A single sample is the source of the 26 T cell receptor beta chains below, sequenced in a study of identical twins. TCRdb reprocessed the 5' RACE reads via MiXCR and lists one record per CDR3 protein. The sample holds 450,000 to 600,000 distinct CDR3 sequences; around 20% are singletons and the top ten take 0.4% to 0.6%. These data also formed part of another study, on yellow fever vaccine responses in identical twins.

The material sequenced was CD4+ T cells sorted from blood. The receptors were gathered from a woman younger than 30 in good health.

This clonotype was detected only a few times. The J gene is TRBJ2-7, the V gene TRBV2; no firm D call. The V and J ends lost 3 bases and 6 bases respectively, with 15 bases between them. Per germline, CDR1 SNHLY and CDR2 FYNNEI. The CDR3 length is 14 residues. Here the CDR3 DNA reads TGTGCCAGCAGTGAGGTTGAAGTCCTCGGCGAGCAGTACTTC. The encoded protein is CASSEVEVLGEQYF.

The rearrangement joins TRBV11-2 to TRBJ2-1; 14 bases map to TRBD2. The CDR3 has 17 amino acids. V shed 1 base, J shed 7 bases, and the junction held 6 bases outside the gene matches. The germline V gene encodes CDR1 SGHAT and CDR2 FQNNGV. The CDR3 DNA is TGTGCCAGCAGCTTAGGGGGACTAGCGGGGGTTAGGAATGAGCAGTTCTTC. This translates into CASSLGGLAGVRNEQFF.

This clonotype was seen more than once but under ten times. The CDR3 coding sequence is TGCGCCAGCAGCTTTGATCCCGGGGGGTCCAAAAACATTCAGTACTTC. It codes for CASSFDPGGSKNIQYF. The V call is TRBV5-1, the J call TRBJ2-4, with TRBD2 identical over 7 bases. The germline V gene encodes CDR1 SGHRS and CDR2 YFSETQ. The J segment lost 2 bases and the V segment lost 2 bases, leaving 7 bases of the junction unmatched. The CDR3 is made up of 16 amino acids.

This clonotype was observed a few times. V usage is TRBV6-5 and J usage is TRBJ1-1; 9 nucleotides match TRBD1. J gave up 7 bases and V 2 bases, and 5 bases lay outside the gene matches. Germline V gene sequence: CDR1 MNHEY, CDR2 SVGAGI. CDR3 size: 14 residues. The CDR3 DNA sequence: TGTGCCAGCAGTTACAAGACAGGGGGGTTTGAAGCTTTCTTT. Its translation is CASSYKTGGFEAFF.

Only a few counts were recorded for this clonotype. The rearrangement joins TRBV4-1 to TRBJ2-1; D is unresolved. Between the trimmed V and J ends, which lost 1 base and 0 bases, there was a span of 10 bases. This CDR3 has 16 residues. Germline loops: CDR1 MGHRA, CDR2 YSYEKL. The CDR3 bases are TGCGCCAGCAGCCAAGGTTCCCAGAGCTCCTACAATGAGCAGTTCTTC. It yields the protein CASSQGSQSSYNEQFF.

In its sample, this clonotype was seen many times. CDR3 nucleotides: TGTGCCAGCAGTTTCCCTAGCGGGAGGGTAAATGAGCAGTTCTTC. Translating gives CASSFPSGRVNEQFF. This sequence joins TRBV12-3 or TRBV12-4 and TRBJ2-1; the match to TRBD2 covers 12 bases. V lost 3 bases, J lost 7 bases, and 4 bases stayed unmatched. The CDR3 consists of 15 residues.

This clonotype was counted between two and nine times. The rearrangement links TRBV6-1 to TRBJ2-7; 7 bases fit TRBD1. CDR1 is MNHNS, CDR2 SASEGT, per germline. The ends lost 3 bases at V and 2 bases at J; junction bases unmatched: 4. The CDR3 is made up of 14 amino acids. CDR3 region: CASSDRQGPYEQYF. The CDR3, as DNA: TGTGCCAGCAGTGACCGACAGGGACCCTACGAGCAGTACTTC.

V gene TRBV10-2 combines with J gene TRBJ1-5; D remains unclear. Germline V gene data show CDR1 as WSHSY and CDR2 as SAAADI. V was trimmed by 7 bases and J by 4 bases, leaving 8 bases between them. This CDR3 region has 12 residues. CDR3 protein: CASNRGNQPQHF. CDR3 bases: TGCGCCAGCAACCGGGGTAATCAGCCCCAGCATTTT.

There are many counts of this clonotype. The genes are TRBV5-1 and TRBJ2-5; 9 bases map to TRBD1. The V segment lost 3 bases and the J segment 5 bases; nucleotides outside the gene matches: 5. The CDR3 contains 14 residues. The germline V gene encodes CDR1 SGHRS and CDR2 YFSETQ. The DNA for the CDR3 is TGCGCCAGCAGCTCTACAGGGGGCGTTGAGACCCAGTACTTC. Translating it yields CASSSTGGVETQYF.

This clonotype came up many times. CDR3 in DNA: TGCGCCAGCAGCCAAGTGGAGGGTTTAACCTACGAGCAGTACTTC. Its protein is CASSQVEGLTYEQYF. The chain recombines TRBV4-1 with TRBJ2-7, with D tentatively TRBD2 (6 bases). There are 15 residues in the CDR3. V was pared by 1 base and J by 2 bases, with 12 bases between. Per the germline V gene, CDR1 is MGHRA and CDR2 is YSYEKL.

This rearrangement joins TRBV3-1 to TRBJ2-2; D assignment may be TRBD1 or TRBD2 (5 bases each). V lost 4 bases and J 4 bases, leaving 13 bases between the germline ends. The V gene's germline CDR1 is LGHDT and CDR2 YNNKEL (reference sequence). The CDR3 length is 15 residues. CDR3 sequence reads: CASSPGPGGTGELFF. The CDR3 DNA sequence: TGTGCCAGCAGCCCGGGACCGGGCGGCACCGGGGAGCTGTTTTTT.

This rearrangement joins TRBV4-1 to TRBJ2-1, with 10 positions matching TRBD2. This CDR3 spans 17 amino acids. The germline gives CDR1 MGHRA, CDR2 YSYEKL. After removal of 0 bases from V and 7 bases from J, the junction contained 9 bases not matched to a gene. Here the CDR3 reads CASSQDTSGALLNEQFF. The DNA for the CDR3 is TGCGCCAGCAGCCAAGATACTAGCGGGGCCCTTCTAAATGAGCAGTTCTTC.

A few counts support this clonotype. This chain uses TRBV10-3 with TRBJ2-1; D unclear. The germline V gene has CDR1 ENHRY and CDR2 SYGVKD. The V end was cut by 4 bases, the J end by 0 bases, with 13 bases between. This CDR3 has 16 residues. The CDR3 bases are TGTGCCATCAGTGGGTTCCTATCCAGCTCCTACAATGAGCAGTTCTTC. The encoded protein is CAISGFLSSSYNEQFF.

V gene TRBV20-1 combines with J gene TRBJ2-3, with D uncertain. The germline V gene has CDR1 DFQATT and CDR2 SNEGSKA (reference sequence). V was shortened by 0 bases and J by 4 bases, with 11 bases between the two germline ends. The CDR3 loop spans 14 amino acids. CDR3 DNA: TGCAGTGCTAGAGATCCGAAGCAACCAGATACGCAGTATTTT. Amino acid sequence: CSARDPKQPDTQYF.

The CDR3 region is CASSFRGLAGVSGEQYF. The CDR3 region has the DNA TGTGCCAGCAGTTTCCGGGGACTAGCGGGAGTGTCGGGCGAGCAGTACTTC. J is TRBJ2-7 and V is TRBV12-3 or TRBV12-4; 14 bases match TRBD2. CDR3 length equals 17 residues. V lost 3 bases to trimming and J lost 6 bases; unmatched junction nucleotides: 10.

This clonotype was seen more than once but under ten times. The chain has TRBV3-1 and TRBJ2-4; weak D call: TRBD1 (5 bases). Germline values: CDR1 LGHDT, CDR2 YNNKEL (reference sequence). Trimming shortened V by 1 base and J by 0 bases, and 10 bases separated the two germline ends. This CDR3 contains 16 residues. As DNA, the CDR3 is TGTGCCAGCAGCCAAGGACAGTCCTTAGCCAAAAACATTCAGTACTTC. It yields the protein CASSQGQSLAKNIQYF.

This clonotype was counted a few times. This chain connects TRBV6-1 to TRBJ2-5, with TRBD2 matching 8 bases. V was clipped by 6 bases and J by 5 bases; unmatched bases: 11. There are 15 residues in the CDR3. Per the germline V gene, CDR1 is MNHNS and CDR2 is SASEGT. CDR3 in DNA: TGTGCCAGCAGCCCCTCGGGGGGGGCTGTGGAGACCCAGTACTTC. Protein sequence: CASSPSGGAVETQYF.

This clonotype was detected only a few times. V is TRBV2 and J is TRBJ2-1, with unresolved D. In germline, CDR1 is SNHLY, CDR2 FYNNEI. The germline V and J ends were trimmed by 0 bases and 7 bases, with 4 bases remaining between them. The CDR3 covers 12 residues. CDR3 loop: CASSEAGNEQFF. CDR3 bases: TGTGCCAGCAGTGAAGCCGGAAATGAGCAGTTCTTC.

V is TRBV6-2 or TRBV6-3 and J is TRBJ2-1, with D unclear. This CDR3 spans 15 amino acids. CDR1 MNHEY and CDR2 SVGEGT come from the germline V gene. V dropped 8 bases and J dropped 5 bases, with 19 bases sitting between them. This CDR3 reads CASYSRGGPNNEQFF. The CDR3 DNA sequence: TGTGCCAGCTACTCTCGTGGCGGACCTAACAATGAGCAGTTCTTC.

The chain employs TRBV6-2 or TRBV6-3 and TRBJ2-5; unclear D gene. CDR1 MNHEY and CDR2 SVGEGT come from the germline V gene. The ends were cut back, 7 bases at V and 7 bases at J, with 22 bases in the middle. The length of the CDR3 is 15 residues. The CDR3 DNA follows: TGTGCCAGCACCCGGCAGGCCCCTTCCTCCGGGACCCAGTACTTC. Translation gives CASTRQAPSSGTQYF.

The genes are TRBV24-1 and TRBJ2-7; TRBD1 agrees at 8 bases. The CDR3 is 14 amino acids. Germline CDR1 reads KGHDR; CDR2 reads SFDVKD. The ends lost 3 bases at V and 5 bases at J; junction bases unmatched: 5. CDR3 in DNA: TGTGCCACCAGTGATGGACAGGGTCGGAACGAGCAGTACTTC. It codes for CATSDGQGRNEQYF.

The chain couples TRBV25-1 to TRBJ2-2; tentative D call: TRBD2 (5 bases). CDR1 and CDR2 (germline): MGHDK, SYGVNS. Trimming removed 3 bases from V and 4 bases from J, with 15 bases in between. The CDR3 has 16 residues. The CDR3 DNA reads TGTGCCAGCAGTGAGCCCGGGATAGTCGGCACCGGGGAGCTGTTTTTT. This encodes CASSEPGIVGTGELFF. The variable domain in full, completed from reference TRBV25-1 and TRBJ2-2, reads EADIYQTPRYLVIGTGKKITLECSQTMGHDKMYWYQQDPGMELHLIHYSYGVNSTEKGDLSSESTVSRIRTEHFPLTLESARPSHTSQYLCASSEPGIVGTGELFFGEGSRLTVL.

V and J are TRBV20-1 and TRBJ2-7; 12 nucleotides agree with TRBD2. Germline V gene data show CDR1 as DFQATT and CDR2 as SNEGSKA (reference sequence). This CDR3 is built from 17 residues. J lost 7 bases, V lost 5 bases, and 18 bases had no gene match. For the CDR3, the DNA is TGCAGTGCTCGCTCGAGGTTTGGGTCAGGACTAGCGGGAGAGCAGTACTTC. Its translation: CSARSRFGSGLAGEQYF.

CDR3 bases: TGTGCCAGCAGCACGCATAAGCCAGGCGGGGAGCTGTTTTTT. Encoded protein: CASSTHKPGGELFF. This rearrangement joins TRBV21-1 to TRBJ2-2. TRBV21-1 is flagged as a pseudogene. The length of the CDR3 is 14 residues.

This clonotype was picked up a small number of times. The rearrangement joins TRBV20-1 to TRBJ2-3, with 7 bases aligning to TRBD1. The CDR3 is made up of 16 amino acids. J gave up 0 bases and V 2 bases, and 8 bases lay outside the gene matches. The germline V gene encodes CDR1 DFQATT and CDR2 SNEGSKA (reference sequence). CDR3 in DNA: TGCAGTGCTAGATCCGGGACAGTCCCTAGCACAGATACGCAGTATTTT. Protein sequence: CSARSGTVPSTDTQYF.

This clonotype was seen a handful of times. The chain uses TRBV3-1 and TRBJ1-1; 10 nucleotides line up with TRBD1. From germline, CDR1 is LGHDT and CDR2 YNNKEL (reference sequence). This CDR3 spans 15 amino acids. V lost 1 base, J lost 4 bases, and 3 bases stayed unmatched. The CDR3 reads CASSQGGTGATEAFF. The CDR3 DNA reads as TGTGCCAGCAGCCAAGGTGGGACAGGGGCCACTGAAGCTTTCTTT.